The next 18 T cell receptor beta chains were all read from a single sample in a study of OX40 agonist ivuxolimab in advanced cancers. Produced via immunoSEQ multiplex PCR; TCRdb's table is partial and in-frame only. Of roughly 70,000 clones listed, approximately 88% are singletons. Sequencing was performed on CD4+ or CD8+ T cells sorted from blood, taken in a trial of the OX40 agonist ivuxolimab. The receptor set was obtained from an adult with an advanced solid tumor such as melanoma, head and neck, liver or kidney cancer.

The rearrangement links TRBV11-3 to TRBJ2-5, with no clear D. V lost 1 base and J lost 1, with 13 bases in between. There are 16 residues in the CDR3. Per the germline V gene, CDR1 is SGHNT and CDR2 is YENEEA. The chain's CDR3 is CASSLASGVGQETQYF. CDR3 in DNA: TGTGCCAGCAGCTTAGCTTCGGGTGTGGGCCAAGAGACCCAGTACTTC. Filled out from reference TRBV11-3 and TRBJ2-5, the complete variable domain reads EAGVVQSPRYKIIEKKQPVAFWCNPISGHNTLYWYLQNLGQGPELLIRYENEEAVDDSQLPKDRFSAERLKGVDSTLKIQPAELGDSAVYLCASSLASGVGQETQYFGPGTRLLVL.

This chain links TRBV7-9 with TRBJ2-2; D remains ambiguous. Trimming removed 3 bases from V and 8 bases from J, with 10 bases in between. Germline CDR1 and CDR2: SEHNR and FQNEAQ (reference sequence). The CDR3 covers 13 residues. The CDR3 DNA reads TGTGCCAGCAGCTTGGTAGTAGGGGGGGAGCTGTTTTTT. Residues: CASSLVVGGELFF.

V usage is TRBV6-5 and J usage is TRBJ2-7; TRBD1 matches 12 bases. J gave up 5 bases and V 6 bases, and 8 bases lay outside the gene matches. CDR3 length: 15 amino acids. Per germline, CDR1 MNHEY and CDR2 SVGAGI. The CDR3 sequence is CASRVPGQGADEQYF. CDR3 in DNA: TGTGCCAGCAGAGTACCGGGACAGGGGGCGGACGAGCAGTACTTC.

This chain joins TRBV5-5 and TRBJ2-1; 9 bases line up with TRBD2. Germline CDR1 SGHKS, CDR2 YYEKEE (reference sequence). CDR3 length: 14 residues. V dropped 5 bases and J dropped 8; count of bases not matched to a gene: 8. The CDR3 here is CASSLAGVRDEQFF. The CDR3 DNA follows: TGTGCCAGCAGTTTAGCGGGAGTCCGAGATGAGCAGTTCTTC.

The genes are TRBV18 and TRBJ1-4; TRBD1 might be the D (5 bases). Trimming pared 7 bases from V and 4 bases from J, leaving 16 bases between. Germline loops: CDR1 KGHSH, CDR2 LQKENI. The CDR3 spans 15 residues. The CDR3 bases are TGTGCCAGCTTACCCCGGGCGGGGGGTAATGAAAAACTGTTTTTT. Translated: CASLPRAGGNEKLFF.

The genes are TRBV30 and TRBJ1-5; a weak D match, TRBD1 (6 bases). There are 15 residues in the CDR3. Deletions cut 0 bases from V and 3 bases from J, with 12 bases between. Per germline, CDR1 GTSNPN and CDR2 SVGIG (reference sequence). The DNA for the CDR3 is TGTGCCTGGAGTGTTGGGGGCAGCCCCAATCAGCCCCAGCATTTT. Translated: CAWSVGGSPNQPQHF.

The chain uses TRBV30 and TRBJ1-2; D ambiguous. The CDR3 loop spans 13 amino acids. Between the trimmed V and J ends, which lost 0 bases and 6 bases, there was a span of 11 bases. Germline V gene data show CDR1 as GTSNPN and CDR2 as SVGIG (reference sequence). The CDR3 sequence: CAWSVGRDNGYTF. As DNA, the CDR3 is TGTGCCTGGAGTGTGGGCCGAGACAATGGCTACACCTTC. The full variable domain, completed using reference TRBV30 and TRBJ1-2, is SQTIHQWPATLVQPVGSPLSLECTVEGTSNPNLYWYRQAAGRGLQLLFYSVGIGQISSEVPQNLSASRPQDRQFILSSKKLLLSDSGFYLCAWSVGRDNGYTFGSGTRLTVV.

A single count supports this clone. The chain joins TRBV5-1 to TRBJ2-1; 9 bases align to TRBD1. Losses at the gene ends were 3 bases for V and 4 bases for J; bases not matched to a gene: 2. The CDR3 consists of 14 residues. Germline CDR1 reads SGHRS; CDR2 reads YFSETQ. The CDR3 DNA follows: TGCGCCAGCAGCTCGGACAGGGGATACAATGAGCAGTTCTTC. It encodes CASSSDRGYNEQFF.

This rearrangement joins TRBV5-1 to TRBJ2-3; no firm D call. The CDR3 loop spans 14 amino acids. The germline V gene encodes CDR1 SGHRS and CDR2 YFSETQ. V lost 0 bases and J 2 bases, leaving 7 bases between the germline ends. The CDR3 spells CASSLAQNTDTQYF. CDR3 in DNA: TGCGCCAGCAGCTTGGCTCAGAACACAGATACGCAGTATTTT.

This clone was seen a handful of times. The V call is TRBV5-6, the J call TRBJ2-2, with D perhaps TRBD1 (6 bases). This CDR3 has 14 residues. Germline V gene data show CDR1 as SGHDT and CDR2 as YYEEEE. V was shortened by 5 bases and J by 7 bases, with 15 bases between the two germline ends. This CDR3 is CASSRNREIGELFF. The CDR3 DNA sequence: TGTGCCAGCAGTCGAAACAGGGAGATCGGGGAGCTGTTTTTT.

The V gene is TRBV29-1, the J gene TRBJ2-1; 10 nucleotides match TRBD2. The CDR3 runs 15 residues. Germline V lookup: CDR1 SQVTM, CDR2 ANQGSEA. The V segment lost 7 bases and the J segment 4 bases; nucleotides outside the gene matches: 10. The CDR3 DNA follows: TGCAGCGCAACGAGTGTAGCGGGGGGTTACAATGAGCAGTTCTTC. It encodes CSATSVAGGYNEQFF.

The chain carries TRBV19 and TRBJ1-5; a possible D gene is TRBD1 (6 bases). Germline loops: CDR1 LNHDA, CDR2 SQIVND (reference sequence). Trimming took 5 bases from V and 6 from J, leaving 14 bases between them. CDR3 length: 14 amino acids. In nucleotides, the CDR3 is TGTGCCAGTAGTCCAGTACAGGGCCTTCAGCCCCAGCATTTT. Encoded protein: CASSPVQGLQPQHF.

The chain combines TRBV5-5 with TRBJ1-4, with D possibly being TRBD1 (5 bases). V shed 4 bases and J shed 8 bases, with 15 bases lying between them. CDR1 and CDR2 from the germline V gene are SGHKS and YYEKEE (reference sequence). The CDR3 runs to 14 residues. CDR3 nucleotides: TGTGCCAGCAGCCGTACAGGATTGAGGGAAAAACTGTTTTTT. This gives the protein CASSRTGLREKLFF. Full variable domain (missing parts from reference TRBV5-5 and TRBJ1-4): DAGVTQSPTHLIKTRGQQVTLRCSPISGHKSVSWYQQVLGQGPQFIFQYYEKEERGRGNFPDRFSARQFPNYSSELNVNALLLGDSALYLCASSRTGLREKLFFGSGTQLSVL.

The chain recombines TRBV25-1 with TRBJ1-2; TRBD1 matches at 10 bases. The CDR3 consists of 14 residues. In germline, CDR1 is MGHDK, CDR2 SYGVNS. V lost 6 bases to trimming and J lost 4 bases; unmatched junction nucleotides: 5. As DNA, the CDR3 is TGTGCCAGCAGGGAGGACAGGGGGTTCTATGGCTACACCTTC. Protein: CASREDRGFYGYTF.

In nucleotides, the CDR3 is TGTGCCAGTAGTATAAGGGGGAATGAGCAGTTCTTC. Translated: CASSIRGNEQFF. The chain recombines TRBV19 with TRBJ2-1, with D possibly matching TRBD1 (6 bases). Germline CDR1 LNHDA, CDR2 SQIVND (reference sequence). V was clipped by 2 bases and J by 7 bases, with 6 bases between them. The CDR3 consists of 12 residues. The variable domain in full, completed from reference TRBV19 and TRBJ2-1, reads DGGITQSPKYLFRKEGQNVTLSCEQNLNHDAMYWYRQDPGQGLRLIYYSQIVNDFQKGDIAEGYSVSREKKESFPLTVTSAQKNPTAFYLCASSIRGNEQFFGPGTRLTVL.

This chain joins TRBV25-1 and TRBJ1-1, with 8 bases matching TRBD1. The CDR3 is 16 residues long. The germline gives CDR1 MGHDK, CDR2 SYGVNS. The J segment lost 3 bases and the V segment lost 3 bases, leaving 9 bases of the junction unmatched. The CDR3 region has the DNA TGTGCCAGCAGTGAGGTCCCAGGGGGCTCTTACACTGAAGCTTTCTTT. This codes for CASSEVPGGSYTEAFF.

This clone was seen only a few times. The CDR3 DNA reads TGTGCCAGCAGCCTGAGGACTAGCGCGGCCGGGGAGCTGTTTTTT. Its protein product is CASSLRTSAAGELFF. V usage is TRBV9 and J usage is TRBJ2-2; 9 nucleotides match TRBD2. This CDR3 region has 15 residues. With V trimmed by 4 bases and J by 6 bases, 7 bases remained unmatched. CDR1 SGDLS and CDR2 YYNGEE come from the germline V gene.

The chain uses TRBV5-1 and TRBJ2-3, with D perhaps TRBD1 or TRBD2 (5 bases each). V lost 0 bases to trimming and J lost 14 bases, with 19 bases between them. CDR1 is SGHRS, CDR2 YFSETQ, per germline. This CDR3 is built from 14 residues. For the CDR3, the DNA is TGCGCCAGCAGCTTGGGGGACGATGGCCTAAGTTCGTATTTT. Encoded protein: CASSLGDDGLSSYF.